A selection of T cell receptor beta chains follows, all from one sample in a study of CD8+CD57+ T cells in acquired aplastic anemia. TCRdb recomputed calls from the reads with MiXCR, one row per CDR3 protein. The sample yields 150,000 to 200,000 distinct CDR3 sequences, approximately 48% seen once. Specimen: sorted CD4+, CD8+, or CD8+CD57+ T cells (not recorded which) from PBMCs. The source of these receptors is a human donor with aplastic anemia. Both conserved end residues are part of each CDR3. D genes are given only for firm matches. Size is omitted from some rows. Given values are once, few, many or a class for expanded clones.

clone_size	v_call	d_call	j_call	cdr3_aa	cdr3_nt
many	TRBV29-1	NA	TRBJ2-3	CSVGLWTHTDTQYF	TGCAGCGTTGGCCTGTGGACCCACACAGATACGCAGTATTTT
NA	TRBV7-3	NA	TRBJ1-1	CASSLTIETEAFF	TGTGCCAGCAGCTTAACCATCGAAACTGAAGCTTTCTTT
many	TRBV20-1	NA	TRBJ2-5	CSARAGSSETQYF	TGCAGTGCTAGGGCCGGGAGCAGTGAGACCCAGTACTTC
many	TRBV14	NA	TRBJ1-3	CASSRYSGNTIYF	TGTGCCAGCAGCCGGTACTCTGGAAACACCATATATTTT
NA	TRBV20-1	TRBD2	TRBJ2-7	CSALLAGKSSYEQYF	TGCAGTGCTTTACTAGCGGGAAAGAGCTCCTACGAGCAGTACTTC
many	TRBV7-2	NA	TRBJ1-4	CASSLASHPNNEKLFF	TGTGCCAGCAGCTTAGCGTCCCATCCGAACAATGAAAAACTGTTTTTT
many	TRBV19	NA	TRBJ2-1	CASSTRSPGYNEQFF	TGTGCCAGTAGTACCAGGAGCCCGGGGTACAATGAGCAGTTCTTC
many	TRBV5-5	TRBD2	TRBJ2-5	CASIPPLAGGQVGTQYF	TGTGCCAGCATCCCACCCCTAGCGGGAGGTCAGGTTGGGACCCAGTACTTC
NA	TRBV9	NA	TRBJ2-2	CASSLRRGQGELFF	TGTGCCAGCAGCTTACGGAGGGGGCAAGGGGAGCTGTTTTTT
NA	TRBV12-5	NA	TRBJ1-6	CASASVGGRSSYNSPLHF	TGTGCTAGTGCTAGCGTAGGGGGACGGAGCTCCTATAATTCACCCCTCCACTTT
once	TRBV10-2	TRBD1	TRBJ2-1	CASSVAGGEHNEQFF	TGCGCCAGCAGTGTGGCAGGGGGTGAACACAATGAGCAGTTCTTC
NA	TRBV11-1	TRBD2	TRBJ2-1	CASSTRGLAGVGYNEQSF	TGTGCCAGCAGCACCCGGGGCCTAGCGGGAGTTGGGTACAATGAGCAGTCCTTC
NA	TRBV15	TRBD1	TRBJ1-1	CATSETGGNTEAFF	TGTGCCACCAGCGAAACAGGGGGTAACACTGAAGCTTTCTTT
NA	TRBV11-2	TRBD1	TRBJ2-7	CASNNGQGVRYEQYF	TGTGCCAGCAACAACGGACAGGGAGTTCGGTACGAGCAGTACTTC
NA	TRBV5-1	NA	TRBJ2-3	CASSSPLVAGTDTQYF	TGCGCCAGCAGCTCCCCCCTGGTCGCTGGCACAGATACGCAGTATTTT
many	TRBV6-5	NA	TRBJ1-2	CASSSGVGYTF	TGTGCCAGCAGTTCGGGGGTGGGCTACACCTTC
many	TRBV19	TRBD1	TRBJ1-2	CASSILQQGPINYGYTF	TGTGCCAGTAGTATACTCCAACAGGGGCCCATCAACTATGGCTACACCTTC
NA	TRBV13	TRBD2	TRBJ2-1	CASSKDQAAGGGEQFF	TGTGCCAGCAGCAAGGATCAGGCGGCGGGAGGGGGTGAGCAGTTCTTC
few	TRBV5-1	NA	TRBJ1-1	CASSPSGTIKAEAFF	TGCGCCAGCAGCCCTTCCGGGACAATTAAGGCTGAAGCTTTCTTT
many	TRBV5-1	NA	TRBJ1-2	CASSEVGYGYTF	TGCGCCAGCAGCGAGGTCGGCTATGGCTACACCTTC
few	TRBV3-1	NA	TRBJ2-7	CASSQRLDSHYEQYF	TGTGCCAGCAGCCAGCGACTAGATTCCCACTACGAGCAGTACTTC
NA	TRBV10-3	TRBD2	TRBJ2-7	CAISDIARGEAYEQYF	TGTGCCATCAGCGATATTGCTCGGGGGGAAGCCTACGAGCAGTACTTC
NA	TRBV29-1	TRBD1	TRBJ1-2	CSVAPDRGYGYTF	TGCAGCGTCGCACCCGACAGGGGCTATGGCTACACCTTC
NA	TRBV5-6	TRBD1	TRBJ2-7	CASSPGPGGTGSEQYF	TGTGCCAGCAGCCCGGGGCCGGGTGGGACAGGGTCCGAGCAGTATTTC
NA	TRBV27	NA	TRBJ2-7	CASSLMLGAYEQYF	TGTGCCAGCAGTTTAATGTTGGGAGCATACGAGCAGTACTTC
NA	TRBV2	TRBD1	TRBJ1-2	CASSEDSTGGYGYTF	TGTGCCAGCAGTGAAGACAGCACAGGGGGATATGGCTACACCTTC
medium-sized	TRBV25-1	NA	TRBJ1-2	CASSVGGARGYTF	TGTGCCAGCAGTGTCGGGGGGGCGCGTGGCTACACCTTC
NA	TRBV9	TRBD1	TRBJ2-7	CASSPPGQPSEQYF	TGTGCCAGCAGCCCACCGGGACAGCCTTCCGAGCAGTACTTC
NA	TRBV2	NA	TRBJ1-5	CASTHLSPNQPQHF	TGTGCCAGCACACACCTTAGCCCCAATCAGCCCCAGCATTTT
few	TRBV5-6	TRBD2	TRBJ2-5	CASSGGSGSGGPQETQYF	TGTGCCAGCAGCGGGGGGTCTGGTAGCGGGGGCCCACAAGAGACCCAGTACTTC
many	TRBV6-6	NA	TRBJ1-1	CASSYSANGAFF	TGTGCCAGCAGTTACTCTGCTAACGGGGCTTTCTTT
NA	TRBV29-1	NA	TRBJ2-7	CSVGPDSYEQYF	TGCAGCGTAGGGCCAGATTCCTACGAGCAGTACTTC
many	TRBV5-4	TRBD1	TRBJ2-7	CASSMTGKTYEQYF	TGTGCCAGCTCGATGACAGGGAAAACCTACGAGCAGTACTTC
medium-sized	TRBV29-1	NA	TRBJ2-2	CSAKGVELNTGELFF	TGCAGCGCCAAAGGGGTAGAGTTAAACACCGGGGAGCTGTTTTTT
once	TRBV29-1	TRBD1	TRBJ1-1	CSVGTGTEAFF	TGCAGCGTGGGGACAGGCACTGAAGCTTTCTTT
many	TRBV7-2	TRBD1	TRBJ1-1	CASSFPGGGEAFF	TGTGCCAGCAGCTTCCCGGGAGGGGGCGAGGCTTTCTTT
few	TRBV15	NA	TRBJ2-5	CATSRDAETQYF	TGTGCCACCAGCAGGGATGCAGAGACCCAGTACTTC
NA	TRBV2	TRBD2	TRBJ2-7	CASSGAGVGQYF	TGTGCCAGCAGCGGAGCGGGAGTCGGGCAGTACTTC
few	TRBV20-1	NA	TRBJ2-7	CSASSPEFYEQYF	TGCAGTGCTAGTTCCCCTGAATTCTACGAGCAGTACTTC
many	TRBV5-4	NA	TRBJ2-1	CASSPIKHNEQFF	TGTGCCAGCAGCCCTATAAAGCACAATGAGCAGTTCTTC